The 25 T cell receptor beta chains in this list originate from one sample, sequenced in a study of T cells after yellow fever vaccination. TCRdb used MiXCR to reprocess the 5' RACE reads, holding one entry per CDR3 protein. The sample carries 500,000 to 650,000 distinct CDR3 sequences, about a sixth recorded once. The sample here was PBMCs, taken more than 4 days after the first yellow fever vaccination. The receptor source for this set is a man aged 18 to 29 who received the YFV17D yellow fever vaccine.

This clonotype was counted many times. J is TRBJ1-5 and V is TRBV19; D remains ambiguous. V was shortened by 5 bases and J by 3 bases, with 8 bases between the two germline ends. The CDR3 loop spans 13 amino acids. CDR1 LNHDA and CDR2 SQIVND come from the germline V gene (reference sequence). The CDR3 sequence: CASSRMINQPQHF. For the CDR3, the DNA is TGTGCCAGTAGTCGAATGATCAATCAGCCCCAGCATTTT.

This clonotype was found a few times. The rearrangement uses TRBV5-1 and TRBJ2-1; D unresolved. V lost 3 bases and J lost 0, with 10 bases in between. The CDR3 is made up of 15 amino acids. Germline CDR1 is SGHRS and CDR2 is YFSETQ. The CDR3 protein is CASSSDFPSYNEQFF. DNA of the CDR3: TGCGCCAGCAGCTCCGACTTCCCCTCCTACAATGAGCAGTTCTTC. Looking up the rest from reference TRBV5-1 and TRBJ2-1 gives the full variable domain: KAGVTQTPRYLIKTRGQQVTLSCSPISGHRSVSWYQQTPGQGLQFLFEYFSETQRNKGNFPGRFSGRQFSNSRSEMNVSTLELGDSALYLCASSSDFPSYNEQFFGPGTRLTVL.

This clonotype was found a few times. This chain uses TRBV11-2 with TRBJ1-2, with D perhaps TRBD1 (5 bases). This CDR3 has 15 residues. Trimming cost V 5 bases and J 3 bases, with 16 bases left between them. Germline assignment: CDR1 SGHAT and CDR2 FQNNGV. In DNA form, the CDR3 reads TGTGCCAGCAGCACGTCCGGGACCTCCGACTATGGCTACACCTTC. Translation: CASSTSGTSDYGYTF.

This clonotype has a count of ten or more. The CDR3 region has the DNA TGCGCCAGCAGCTTAGCAGGGTCCCGGGACGAGACCCAGTACTTC. This gives the protein CASSLAGSRDETQYF. V usage is TRBV5-1 and J usage is TRBJ2-5; D is tentatively TRBD1 or TRBD2 (5 bases each). This CDR3 spans 15 amino acids. Trimming took 2 bases from V and 5 from J, leaving 16 bases between them. Per the germline V gene, CDR1 is SGHRS and CDR2 is YFSETQ.

This clonotype was observed a handful of times. The V gene is TRBV9, the J gene TRBJ2-1; D may match TRBD1 or TRBD2 (6 bases each). The length of the CDR3 is 16 residues. Germline lookup yields CDR1 SGDLS and CDR2 YYNGEE. The V end lost 1 base, the J end lost 7 bases, and 18 bases lay between the germline ends. The CDR3 bases are TGTGCCAGCAGCGTACCCCGCGGGACATCGGGGAATGAGCAGTTCTTC. Encoded protein: CASSVPRGTSGNEQFF.

The chain links TRBV7-2 to TRBJ2-5; possible D gene TRBD2, 6 bases. The CDR3 extends over 14 amino acids. Germline values: CDR1 SGHTA, CDR2 FQGNSA. Trimming cost V 3 bases and J 5 bases, with 13 bases left between them. For the CDR3, the DNA is TGTGCCAGCAGCTTCCCGACTAGTTCGGAGACCCAGTACTTC. Its translation: CASSFPTSSETQYF.

The chain recombines TRBV6-2 or TRBV6-3 with TRBJ1-5; 8 nucleotides agree with TRBD1. The CDR3 length is 14 residues. After removal of 7 bases from V and 3 bases from J, the junction contained 5 bases not matched to a gene. From germline, CDR1 is MNHEY and CDR2 SVGEGT. CDR3: CASTTGVNNQPQHF. CDR3 bases: TGTGCCAGCACGACAGGGGTGAACAATCAGCCCCAGCATTTT.

In this sample, this clonotype turned up a few times. The rearrangement joins TRBV6-1 to TRBJ2-7; the match to TRBD1 covers 9 bases. This CDR3 has 19 amino acids. Germline V gene sequence: CDR1 MNHNS, CDR2 SASEGT. J gave up 0 bases and V 3 bases, and 15 bases lay outside the gene matches. CDR3: CASSDEPGQGATSSYEQYF. The CDR3, as DNA: TGTGCCAGCAGTGATGAGCCGGGACAGGGAGCCACCAGCTCCTACGAGCAGTACTTC.

The chain employs TRBV19 and TRBJ1-2; tentative D call: TRBD1 (6 bases). Germline V lookup: CDR1 LNHDA, CDR2 SQIVND (reference sequence). The CDR3 runs 12 residues. Trimming took off 4 bases at V and 3 bases at J, with 6 bases between the two ends. CDR3 in amino acids: CASSNRDYGYTF. The CDR3 DNA sequence: TGTGCCAGTAGTAACAGGGACTATGGCTACACCTTC.

In its sample, this clonotype was seen a few times. The rearrangement links TRBV6-1 to TRBJ2-2, with TRBD1 matching 8 bases. There are 16 residues in the CDR3. Germline loops: CDR1 MNHNS, CDR2 SASEGT. The trim removed 7 bases at V and 3 bases at J, leaving 10 bases unmatched. CDR3 protein: CASTFLRGRDTGELFF. The CDR3 DNA reads as TGTGCCAGCACCTTCCTCAGGGGGCGCGACACCGGGGAGCTGTTTTTT.

This rearrangement joins TRBV6-5 to TRBJ2-5; a possible D gene is TRBD1 (6 bases). V lost 0 bases and J lost 2, with 16 bases in between. The CDR3 contains 17 residues. The germline V gene encodes CDR1 MNHEY and CDR2 SVGAGI. The CDR3 protein is CASSYSLGERGQETQYF. The CDR3 nucleotides read TGTGCCAGCAGTTACTCGCTAGGGGAGAGGGGGCAAGAGACCCAGTACTTC.

This clonotype occurred a few times. The chain couples TRBV18 to TRBJ2-1; D might be TRBD2 (5 bases). This CDR3 comprises 17 residues. The germline V gene has CDR1 KGHSH and CDR2 LQKENI. Trimming left V 1 base short and J 5 bases short, with 18 bases between. The CDR3 sequence: CASSPRPGLTVDNEQFF. CDR3 coding DNA: TGTGCCAGCTCACCACGTCCTGGACTTACGGTAGACAATGAGCAGTTCTTC.

V is TRBV6-6 and J is TRBJ1-2; D ambiguous. The CDR3 covers 13 residues. Germline V gene lookup returns CDR1 MNHNY and CDR2 SVGAGI (reference sequence). The V end lost 6 bases, the J end lost 0 bases, and 8 bases lay between the germline ends. As DNA, the CDR3 is TGTGCCAGCAGGATCAGAGCTAACTATGGCTACACCTTC. The encoded protein is CASRIRANYGYTF.

As regards this clonotype: Germline and junction disagree at one end, which may indicate a read error. This chain connects TRBV12-3 or TRBV12-4 to TRBJ1-2; 7 nucleotides line up with TRBD1. This CDR3 region has 16 residues. CDR3 bases: TGTGCCAGCAGTTTGAGTGGCAGGGGGTATAACAATGGCTACACCTTC. Encoded protein: CASSLSGRGYNNGYTF.

This clonotype showed up just a few times. V gene TRBV20-1 combines with J gene TRBJ2-3; TRBD1 agrees at 7 bases. The CDR3 length is 14 residues. Germline V gene lookup returns CDR1 DFQATT and CDR2 SNEGSKA (reference sequence). V dropped 8 bases and J dropped 3; count of bases not matched to a gene: 11. In DNA, the CDR3 is TGCAGTACCATGAGGACAGGTATAACAGATACGCAGTATTTT. Translated, it gives CSTMRTGITDTQYF.

This chain connects TRBV27 to TRBJ2-7; a weak D match, TRBD2 (6 bases). V was shortened by 5 bases and J by 2 bases, with 19 bases between the two germline ends. The CDR3 spans 16 residues. Germline CDR1 and CDR2: MNHEY and SMNVEV (reference sequence). CDR3 loop: CASSPPTRRGPYEQYF. Written as DNA, the CDR3 is TGTGCCAGCAGTCCCCCCACGAGGAGGGGCCCCTACGAGCAGTACTTC.

The chain uses TRBV10-3 and TRBJ1-5, with D possibly matching TRBD1 (5 bases). This CDR3 region has 17 residues. From germline, CDR1 is ENHRY and CDR2 SYGVKD. With 0 bases removed from V and 5 bases from J, the gap between germline ends came to 17 bases. CDR3 protein: CAISESIGSGGYQPQHF. DNA of the CDR3: TGTGCCATCAGTGAGTCGATAGGTTCGGGGGGATATCAGCCCCAGCATTTT.

The chain recombines TRBV6-1 with TRBJ2-1; 9 nucleotides match TRBD1. Looked up from germline, CDR1 is MNHNS and CDR2 is SASEGT. This CDR3 is built from 15 residues. The junction had 7 bases not matched to a gene; V was cut back by 6 bases and J by 4 bases. For the CDR3, the DNA is TGTGCCAGCAGCCCCGGGACAGGGTTTTACAATGAGCAGTTCTTC. It codes for CASSPGTGFYNEQFF.

This clonotype came up a few times. The chain combines TRBV23-1 with TRBJ1-3, with D unresolved. TRBV23-1 is filed as an ORF, its function uncertain. The CDR3 extends over 15 amino acids. Trimming took 5 bases from V and 0 from J, leaving 11 bases between them. The CDR3 DNA sequence: TGCGCCAGCAGTAGTGATGACGACTCTGGAAACACCATATATTTT. This translates into CASSSDDDSGNTIYF.

This chain connects TRBV7-2 to TRBJ2-1; 8 nucleotides align to TRBD1. The V gene end was trimmed by 6 bases and the J gene end by 13 bases; junction bases not matched to a gene: 14. The germline V gene has CDR1 SGHTA and CDR2 FQGNSA. This CDR3 comprises 14 residues. CDR3: CASSFQGAQRGQFF. DNA for the CDR3: TGTGCCAGCAGTTTCCAGGGGGCGCAACGAGGACAGTTCTTC.

The J gene is TRBJ2-2, the V gene TRBV20-1; D is uncertain. Germline CDR1 DFQATT, CDR2 SNEGSKA (reference sequence). The V and J ends lost 5 bases and 3 bases respectively, with 10 bases between them. The CDR3 loop spans 13 amino acids. The CDR3, as DNA: TGCAGTGCTTCATCGACTGACACCGGGGAGCTGTTTTTT. Its translation is CSASSTDTGELFF.

Of note for this clonotype: A junction end diverges from the germline sequence, so it may reflect a read error. The CDR3 loop reads CASTVAVEGRASANTIYF. In nucleotides, the CDR3 is TGTGCCAGCACCGTGGCGGTTGAAGGTCGCGCATCTGCAAACACCATATATTTT. The chain is built from TRBV11-1 and TRBJ1-3, with D uncertain. The CDR3 is 18 amino acids. From germline, CDR1 is SGHAT and CDR2 FQDESV (reference sequence).

This clonotype showed up just a few times. The chain links TRBV11-2 to TRBJ2-1; the match to TRBD1 covers 8 bases. The germline gives CDR1 SGHAT, CDR2 FQNNGV. CDR3 length equals 17 residues. The junction had 10 bases not matched to a gene; V was cut back by 1 base and J by 5 bases. CDR3 in amino acids: CASSLGGRGRVHNEQFF. CDR3 nucleotides: TGTGCCAGCAGCTTAGGGGGCAGGGGGCGCGTCCACAATGAGCAGTTCTTC. Based on the CDR3 plus reference TRBV11-2 and TRBJ2-1, the full variable domain is EAGVAQSPRYKIIEKRQSVAFWCNPISGHATLYWYQQILGQGPKLLIQFQNNGVVDDSQLPKDRFSAERLKGVDSTLKIQPAKLEDSAVYLCASSLGGRGRVHNEQFFGPGTRLTVL.

The genes are TRBV7-2 and TRBJ1-1; D remains unclear. This CDR3 has 12 amino acids. Looked up from germline, CDR1 is SGHTA and CDR2 is FQGNSA. The V end was cut by 3 bases, the J end by 4 bases, with 6 bases between. The CDR3 here is CASSFFGTEAFF. In DNA, the CDR3 is TGTGCCAGCAGCTTTTTTGGCACTGAAGCTTTCTTT.

V and J are TRBV5-8 and TRBJ2-5; D is undetermined. Per germline, CDR1 SGHTS and CDR2 YDEGEE. This CDR3 is 15 amino acids long. Trimming took 0 bases from V and 1 from J, leaving 10 bases between them. The CDR3 spells CASSLGQTLQETQYF. In DNA, the CDR3 is TGTGCCAGCAGCTTGGGACAAACTCTCCAAGAGACCCAGTACTTC.